This TCR beta chain came from a study of PD-L1 blockade in urothelial cancer. Study background: Atezolizumab (1,200 mg intravenously every 3 weeks) began at some point between 2014 and 2016 for patients. Males with bladder-origin urothelial cancer constituted about 85% of the roughly 30 patients. Across blood samples, T cells had a median count of about 150,000. Study outcomes and limitations: In blood sampled pretreatment, TCR clonality below the median predicted better survival.

Here immunoSEQ multiplex PCR was the method, and the copy in TCRdb shows in-frame clones only, minus some. This table has about 84,000 clones, 82% appearing once. Concerning this clone itself: The antigen remains undetermined.

The clonotype comes from a man aged 65 to 79 with urothelial cancer. The sample in question was PBMCs, obtained around atezolizumab (anti-PD-L1) treatment.

CDR3 sequence (DNA): TGTGCCAGCAGCCCGACGGCCCAAGGGGGCGAGCAGTACTTC. Protein sequence: CASSPTAQGGEQYF. The chain links TRBV7-3 to TRBJ2-7; tentative D call: TRBD1 (6 bases). Trimming shortened V by 5 bases and J by 6 bases, and 17 bases separated the two germline ends. CDR3 length equals 14 residues. Germline assignment: CDR1 SGHTA and CDR2 FQGTGA.